This T cell receptor beta chain was sequenced in a study of blood T cell repertoires in COVID-19. Study-wide background: The study drew acute and convalescent COVID-19 samples from the United States, Italy and Spain. From T cells, B-cell-depleted T cells, or PBMCs came the material, which was cDNA or gDNA.

This CDR3 spans 14 amino acids. Trimming took 1 base from V and 0 from J, leaving 5 bases between them. Germline-derived CDR1 and CDR2 are SGHRS and YFSETQ. In the original processing: Estimated nucleated cell counts came from reference gene primer amplification. This table comes from immunoSEQ multiplex PCR, and its TCRdb copy is limited to in-frame clones, with some not included. From that table come the V and J calls and clone size; the DNA was used to work out D and trimming. The sample holds some 50,000 clones, 60% to 80% seen once. This clonotype was sampled from a human donor with active or convalescent COVID-19. The donor label of this sample is uncertain. Source material: peripheral blood. This sequence joins TRBV5-1 and TRBJ1-5; the D is unclear. The CDR3 nucleotides are TGCGCCAGCAGCTTGACAGATAGCAATCAGCCCCAGCATTTT. Protein: CASSLTDSNQPQHF. Full variable domain (rest looked up from reference TRBV5-1 and TRBJ1-5): KAGVTQTPRYLIKTRGQQVTLSCSPISGHRSVSWYQQTPGQGLQFLFEYFSETQRNKGNFPGRFSGRQFSNSRSEMNVSTLELGDSALYLCASSLTDSNQPQHFGDGTRLSIL.